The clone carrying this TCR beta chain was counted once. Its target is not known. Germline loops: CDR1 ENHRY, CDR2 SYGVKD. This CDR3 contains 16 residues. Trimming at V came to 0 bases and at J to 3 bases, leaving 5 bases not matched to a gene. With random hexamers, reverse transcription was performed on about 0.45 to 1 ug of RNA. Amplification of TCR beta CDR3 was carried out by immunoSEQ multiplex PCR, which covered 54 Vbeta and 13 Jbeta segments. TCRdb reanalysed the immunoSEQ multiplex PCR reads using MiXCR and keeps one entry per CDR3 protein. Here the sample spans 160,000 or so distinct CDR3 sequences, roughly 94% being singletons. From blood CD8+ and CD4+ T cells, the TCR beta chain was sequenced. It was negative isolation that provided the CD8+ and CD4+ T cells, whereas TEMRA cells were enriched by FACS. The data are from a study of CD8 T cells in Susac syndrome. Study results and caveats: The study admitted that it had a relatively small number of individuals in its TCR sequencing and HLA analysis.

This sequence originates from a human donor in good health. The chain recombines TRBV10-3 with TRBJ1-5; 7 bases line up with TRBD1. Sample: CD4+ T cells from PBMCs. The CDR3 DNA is TGTGCCATCAGTGAGTCTCCAGGGGGAGCCAATCAGCCCCAGCATTTT. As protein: CAISESPGGANQPQHF.